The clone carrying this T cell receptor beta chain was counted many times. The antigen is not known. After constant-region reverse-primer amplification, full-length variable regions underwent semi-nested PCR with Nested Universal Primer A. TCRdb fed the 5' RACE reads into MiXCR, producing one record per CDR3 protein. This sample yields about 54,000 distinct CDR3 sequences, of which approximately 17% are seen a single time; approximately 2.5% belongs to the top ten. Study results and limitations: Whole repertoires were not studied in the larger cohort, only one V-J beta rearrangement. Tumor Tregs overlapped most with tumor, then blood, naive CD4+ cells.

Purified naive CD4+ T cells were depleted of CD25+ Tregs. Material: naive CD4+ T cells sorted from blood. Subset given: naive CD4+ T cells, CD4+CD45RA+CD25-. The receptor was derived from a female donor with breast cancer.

The CDR3 spells CASSRGVLETQYF. For the CDR3, the DNA is TGTGCCAGCAGCCGAGGGGTTTTGGAGACCCAGTACTTC. The chain couples TRBV7-2 to TRBJ2-5; D might be TRBD1 or TRBD2, each matching 5 bases. The germline V and J ends were trimmed by 5 bases and 5 bases, with 12 bases remaining between them. CDR3 length: 13 amino acids. Per the germline V gene, CDR1 is SGHTA and CDR2 is FQGNSA.